This entry is about one T cell receptor beta chain. The CDR3 contains 15 residues. CDR1 is SGHVS and CDR2 is FQNEAQ in the germline V gene. Losses at the gene ends were 5 bases for V and 3 bases for J; bases not matched to a gene: 4. This entry is derived from a study of neoadjuvant anti-PD-1 for oral cavity cancer. Stage II-IVA oral cavity squamous cell carcinoma was new and untreated by systemic or radiation therapy. The protocol was immunoSEQ multiplex PCR, while the TCRdb copy is restricted to in-frame clones and leaves out a portion. The sample records approximately 6,900 clones, roughly 70% being singletons.

This TCR derives from a person aged 35-79 years with oral cavity squamous cell carcinoma. The sequencing used PBMCs, collected before nivolumab (anti-PD-1) treatment. V is TRBV7-8 and J is TRBJ1-5, with TRBD1 matching 10 bases. In DNA, the CDR3 is TGTGCCAGCAGCCGGACAGGGGGACTCAATCAGCCCCAGCATTTT. It codes for CASSRTGGLNQPQHF. Together with reference TRBV7-8 and TRBJ1-5, the CDR3 gives the full variable domain: GAGVSQSPRYKVAKRGQDVALRCDPISGHVSLFWYQQALGQGPEFLTYFQNEAQLDKSGLPSDRFFAERPEGSVSTLKIQRTQQEDSAVYLCASSRTGGLNQPQHFGDGTRLSIL.